These 5 T cell receptor beta chains originate from one sample sequenced in a study of blood T cell repertoires in COVID-19. Profiled with immunoSEQ multiplex PCR; TCRdb holds only in-frame clones, not every one. The sample includes 200,000 or so clones, about 90% of them seen just once. Material: peripheral blood. The receptors derive from a man aged 40-49 years with active or convalescent COVID-19.

Here the CDR3 DNA reads TGCGCCAGCAGCCTCAGCGGGGGTAGCCTTAGCTATGGCTACACCTTC. Protein: CASSLSGGSLSYGYTF. This chain links TRBV5-1 with TRBJ1-2, with D possibly being TRBD1 (5 bases). CDR1 and CDR2 from the germline V gene are SGHRS and YFSETQ. The CDR3 has 16 amino acids. The V end lost 4 bases, the J end lost 4 bases, and 20 bases lay between the germline ends.

As for this clone: At one end the junction does not follow the germline gene, possibly because of a read error. The chain combines TRBV6-1 with TRBJ1-4, with TRBD1 identical over 11 bases. The CDR3 is made up of 21 amino acids. The germline V gene has CDR1 MNHNS and CDR2 SASEGT. The CDR3 DNA reads as TGTGCCAGCAGGGAAGGGCGGGGACAGGGGGTACCAGGGACAACTAATGAAAAACTGTTTTTT. Its translation: CASREGRGQGVPGTTNEKLFF.

This clone was seen a single time. This chain links TRBV4-2 with TRBJ2-1, with 9 bases identical to TRBD2. CDR3 size: 19 residues. V shed 0 bases and J 8 bases; nucleotides not matched to a gene: 17. Germline loops: CDR1 LGHNA, CDR2 YNFKEQ. As DNA, the CDR3 is TGTGCCAGCAGCCAAGATGGTAGCGGGAGATTTAGTCGGGCAGATGAGCAGTTCTTC. It encodes CASSQDGSGRFSRADEQFF.

The chain uses TRBV4-1 and TRBJ2-1; 8 bases line up with TRBD2. The CDR3 runs to 14 residues. In germline, CDR1 is MGHRA, CDR2 YSYEKL. Germline trimming cut 4 bases from V and 4 bases from J; bases unmatched to any gene: 3. The CDR3 protein is CASSRPSGYNEQFF. CDR3 nucleotide sequence: TGCGCCAGCAGCCGTCCTAGCGGGTACAATGAGCAGTTCTTC.

This rearrangement joins TRBV3-1 (or the pseudogene TRBV3-2) to TRBJ1-1, with D perhaps TRBD1 (5 bases). With 4 bases removed from V and 4 bases from J, the gap between germline ends came to 13 bases. CDR3 length: 14 residues. The germline V gene has CDR1 LGHDT and CDR2 YNNKEL (reference sequence). The CDR3 spells CASSLDTGVTEAFF. For the CDR3, the DNA is TGTGCCAGCAGCCTGGATACGGGGGTCACTGAAGCTTTCTTT.